Listed here are 2 T cell receptor beta chains from one sample, sequenced in a study of T cells after yellow fever vaccination. TCRdb itself ran the 5' RACE reads through MiXCR, one entry per CDR3 protein. In the table there are about 260,000 distinct CDR3 sequences, around 5.3% of which are singletons. The sequences come from CD4+ T cells sorted from PBMCs, collected on the day of the yellow fever booster vaccination. These receptors were obtained from a man between 18 and 35 years old who received the YFV17D yellow fever vaccine.

The CDR3 region has the DNA TGCGCCAGCAGCCATGGGACCTACAGGGAAGAGACCCAGTACTTC. Translated, it gives CASSHGTYREETQYF. The chain has TRBV4-3 and TRBJ2-5; tentatively, D is TRBD1 (6 bases). Germline assignment: CDR1 LGHNA and CDR2 YSLEER. The length of the CDR3 is 15 residues. The V and J ends lost 3 bases and 3 bases respectively, with 14 bases between them.

This chain joins TRBV18 and TRBJ1-1, with D possibly matching TRBD1 (5 bases). The V gene's germline CDR1 is KGHSH and CDR2 LQKENI. Trimming took 2 bases from V and 1 from J, leaving 11 bases between them. The CDR3 length is 15 residues. CDR3 sequence reads: CASSPFRGRNTEAFF. CDR3 coding DNA: TGTGCCAGCTCACCATTCCGGGGCCGGAACACTGAAGCTTTCTTT. The variable domain in full, with the rest retrieved from reference TRBV18 and TRBJ1-1, is NAGVMQNPRHLVRRRGQEARLRCSPMKGHSHVYWYRQLPEEGLKFMVYLQKENIIDESGMPKERFSAEFPKEGPSILRIQQVVRGDSAAYFCASSPFRGRNTEAFFGQGTRLTVV.